In this sample, the clone carrying this T cell receptor beta chain turned up a few times. The CDR3 spans 14 residues. V was trimmed by 5 bases and J by 5 bases, leaving 15 bases between them. Per the germline V gene, CDR1 is SEHNR and CDR2 is FQNEAQ (reference sequence). The record originates from a study of T cells in Graves' hyperthyroidism and ophthalmopathy. The investigators amplified TCR beta CDR3 regions from RNA transcripts. Primed by the HTBI set, a first-round RT-PCR was run on the TCR CDR3. MiXCR, applied by TCRdb to the multiplex PCR reads, yields one record per CDR3 protein. The sample includes 750,000 to 900,000 distinct CDR3 sequences, over 35% of them seen just once.

The clonotype comes from a man aged 18-30 years with Graves' hyperthyroidism. This rearrangement joins TRBV7-9 to TRBJ1-1; D gene ambiguous. The sequenced sample was blood. CDR3 in amino acids: CASSPMPRGTEAFF. The CDR3 DNA reads as TGTGCCAGCAGCCCCATGCCCCGCGGGACTGAAGCTTTCTTT.